The 24 T cell receptor beta chains below all came from one sample that was sequenced in a study of T cells in Graves' hyperthyroidism and ophthalmopathy (dated by TCRdb to 2018 to 2020). Libraries were built with multiplex PCR. The sequencer was an Illumina HiSeq 2000. The TCR beta CDR3 regions were amplified from the RNA transcripts. The first round of RT-PCR for the TCR CDR3 was performed with the HTBI primer set and the Qiagen OneStep RT-PCR kit. In TCRdb, the public reads were trimmed at Q25 with fastp and aligned with MiXCR, with productive beta chains retained. Each record represents a unique CDR3 protein, reported with the most common genes and DNA among its rows. The sample yields some 770,000 distinct CDR3 sequences; about a sixth were counted once. Roughly 8% of the sample belongs to the ten largest clones. The sequenced sample consisted of blood. The source of these receptors is a young man with Graves' hyperthyroidism.

The chain couples TRBV29-1 to TRBJ2-7; D may be TRBD2 (5 bases). Trimming left V 1 base short and J 2 bases short, with 9 bases between. The CDR3 runs 13 residues. Germline V CDR1 and CDR2: SQVTM, ANQGSEA. The CDR3 protein is CSVEGGLPYEQYF. For the CDR3, the DNA is TGCAGCGTTGAAGGAGGGTTACCCTACGAGCAGTACTTC.

At least ten counts were recorded for this clonotype. This rearrangement joins TRBV27 to TRBJ2-3, with TRBD2 as a possible D gene (5 bases). CDR1 MNHEY and CDR2 SMNVEV come from the germline V gene (reference sequence). There are 15 residues in the CDR3. Trimming removed 2 bases at V and 1 base at J, with 10 bases between. Here the CDR3 DNA reads TGTGCCAGCAGTTTACGGGAACTAGGCACAGATACGCAGTATTTT. Residues: CASSLRELGTDTQYF.

This clonotype was seen repeatedly, ten times or more. The V gene is TRBV29-1, the J gene TRBJ2-1; D possibly matches TRBD1 or TRBD2 (6 bases each). CDR1 is SQVTM, CDR2 ANQGSEA, per germline. This CDR3 contains 16 residues. Trimming removed 3 bases at V and 8 bases at J, with 23 bases between. CDR3 amino acids: CSVDKRLEKGGHEQFF. For the CDR3, the DNA is TGCAGCGTTGACAAACGCCTCGAAAAGGGGGGCCATGAGCAGTTCTTC.

This clonotype was detected ten times or more. The chain joins TRBV27 to TRBJ2-1; D might be TRBD1 or TRBD2, each matching 5 bases. The CDR3 has 14 residues. Trimming took off 5 bases at V and 4 bases at J, with 12 bases between the two ends. In germline, CDR1 is MNHEY, CDR2 SMNVEV (reference sequence). This chain's CDR3 is CASSNPGPYNEQFF. The CDR3, as DNA: TGTGCCAGCAGTAACCCGGGACCATACAATGAGCAGTTCTTC.

This clonotype turned up a few times. The junction does not match germline at one end; this may be a read error. The chain uses TRBV10-3 and TRBJ2-3; D is perhaps TRBD2 (6 bases). This CDR3 spans 15 amino acids. CDR1 and CDR2 (germline): ENHRY, SYGVKD. CDR3 nucleotides: TGTGCCATCAGTGATTGGGACTTAAGCACAGGTACGCAGTATTTT. Residues: CAISDWDLSTGTQYF.

In this sample, this clonotype turned up many times. This chain uses TRBV20-1 with TRBJ2-1; 8 positions agree with TRBD2. The germline gives CDR1 DFQATT, CDR2 SNEGSKA (reference sequence). The CDR3 covers 16 residues. The J segment lost 0 bases and the V segment lost 4 bases, leaving 8 bases of the junction unmatched. The CDR3 region is CSATRLAWSSYNEQFF. CDR3 DNA: TGCAGTGCTACCCGACTAGCGTGGAGCTCCTACAATGAGCAGTTCTTC.

The V gene is TRBV5-8, the J gene TRBJ2-3; 9 bases line up with TRBD2. From germline, CDR1 is SGHTS and CDR2 YDEGEE. CDR3 length equals 15 residues. Unmatched junction bases numbered 7, after V lost 5 bases and J lost 3 bases. The CDR3 bases are TGTGCCAGCAGTGCCGGGACTAGCAGGACAGATACGCAGTATTTT. This codes for CASSAGTSRTDTQYF.

About this clonotype: A much bigger clone sits one base away, suggesting this may be a read error. The rearrangement joins TRBV11-2 to TRBJ2-7, with D possibly matching TRBD2 (5 bases). This CDR3 is 12 amino acids long. CDR1 and CDR2 from the germline V gene are SGHAT and FQNNGV. The CDR3 spells CAIRTSAYEQCF. DNA of the CDR3: TGTGCCATACGTACTAGTGCCTACGAGCAGTGCTTC.

This clonotype was counted at least ten times. The V gene is TRBV7-8, the J gene TRBJ1-2; the match to TRBD1 covers 7 bases. V dropped 5 bases and J dropped 8; count of bases not matched to a gene: 11. Germline CDR1 is SGHVS and CDR2 is FQNEAQ. This CDR3 has 14 amino acids. CDR3 DNA sequence: TGTGCCAGCAGCGCCGGGACAGCGTACAGGGGCTACACCTTC. The encoded protein is CASSAGTAYRGYTF.

This clonotype has more than one count but fewer than ten. The junction departs from germline at one end; a sequencing error may be responsible. This rearrangement joins TRBV7-7 to TRBJ2-5, with D possibly matching TRBD2 (6 bases). The germline CDR1 and CDR2 sequences are SSHAT and FNYEAQ (reference sequence). This CDR3 is built from 15 residues. As DNA, the CDR3 is TGTGCTAGCAGCGTCCGTGTGGGGGAGGTGGAGACCCAGTACTTC. Translated: CASSVRVGEVETQYF.

This clonotype has more than one count but fewer than ten. The rearrangement joins TRBV6-1 to TRBJ1-4; D is possibly TRBD1 (5 bases). Germline V gene data show CDR1 as MNHNS and CDR2 as SASEGT. This CDR3 has 15 residues. V was shortened by 6 bases and J by 8 bases, with 19 bases between the two germline ends. CDR3 bases: TGTGCCAGCAGCTCAAAGGGACGTGAGTCGGAAAAACTGTTTTTT. Amino acid sequence: CASSSKGRESEKLFF.

J is TRBJ2-2 and V is TRBV7-2, with TRBD2 matching 13 bases. Trimming cost V 4 bases and J 3 bases; bases outside gene matches: 2. The CDR3 spans 16 residues. Germline V gene lookup returns CDR1 SGHTA and CDR2 FQGNSA. CDR3 nucleotides: TGTGCCAGCAGCTCGACTAGCGGGAGGTACACCGGGGAGCTGTTTTTT. Translating gives CASSSTSGRYTGELFF.

At least ten counts were recorded for this clonotype. The CDR3 coding sequence is TGTGCCCGCCCGAACTCCAAGCGGATTCCCTACGAGCAGTACTTC. This gives the protein CARPNSKRIPYEQYF. This chain links TRBV6-1 with TRBJ2-7, with D tentatively TRBD2 (5 bases). V shed 11 bases and J shed 2 bases, with 22 bases lying between them. The CDR3 has 15 amino acids. In germline, CDR1 is MNHNS, CDR2 SASEGT.

The chain recombines TRBV5-5 with TRBJ2-1, with D possibly TRBD2 on 6 matching bases. The V gene's germline CDR1 is SGHKS and CDR2 YYEKEE (reference sequence). Trimming cost V 4 bases and J 3 bases, with 17 bases left between them. This CDR3 is built from 16 residues. CDR3: CASSPELSSVYNEQFF. Here the CDR3 DNA reads TGTGCCAGCAGCCCCGAACTTTCTAGCGTCTACAATGAGCAGTTCTTC.

The V gene is TRBV11-3, the J gene TRBJ2-4; tentative D call: TRBD1 (5 bases). CDR1 and CDR2 (germline): SGHNT, YENEEA. The CDR3 sequence is 13 residues long. Trimming pared 5 bases from V and 9 bases from J, leaving 14 bases between. CDR3 coding DNA: TGTGCCAGCAGCGGTAAGGGGTCAAGCATTCAGTACTTC. Residues: CASSGKGSSIQYF.

This clonotype was seen at least ten times. The DNA of the CDR3 is TGTGCCAGCAGATATGAGCAGTTCTTC. This encodes CASRYEQFF. This chain connects TRBV2 to TRBJ2-1; no definite D call. Germline CDR1 reads SNHLY; CDR2 reads FYNNEI. V was pared by 6 bases and J by 8 bases, with 2 bases between. The CDR3 loop spans 9 amino acids.

This clonotype was seen at least ten times. The chain couples TRBV28 to TRBJ1-2, with TRBD1 matching 11 bases. CDR3 length: 16 amino acids. V dropped 6 bases and J dropped 2; count of bases not matched to a gene: 8. In germline, CDR1 is MDHEN, CDR2 SYDVKM. CDR3 region: CASREAGTGGNYGYTF. CDR3 nucleotides: TGTGCCAGCAGAGAGGCCGGGACAGGGGGGAACTATGGCTACACCTTC.

In its sample, this clonotype was seen many times. This chain links TRBV18 with TRBJ2-5; D ambiguous. Trimming stripped 3 bases from V and 7 bases from J, with 12 bases between. Germline V gives CDR1 KGHSH, CDR2 LQKENI. The CDR3 loop spans 13 amino acids. The CDR3 DNA sequence: TGTGCCAGCTCACCTGAGACAACCACGACCCAGTACTTC. Translated, it gives CASSPETTTTQYF.

This clonotype occurred a few times. This chain uses TRBV5-6 with TRBJ2-2; D may be TRBD1 or TRBD2 (5 bases each). V was trimmed by 3 bases and J by 3 bases, leaving 12 bases between them. Germline values: CDR1 SGHDT, CDR2 YYEEEE. CDR3 length: 15 residues. CDR3 nucleotide sequence: TGTGCCAGCAGCTCCCGGGACCTTTACACCGGGGAGCTGTTTTTT. This translates into CASSSRDLYTGELFF.

This chain joins TRBV6-1 and TRBJ1-3; D is unresolved. The CDR3 loop spans 13 amino acids. V dropped 1 base and J dropped 4 bases, with 5 bases sitting between them. Germline V gives CDR1 MNHNS, CDR2 SASEGT. The CDR3 spells CASSEEGGNTIYF. The DNA of the CDR3 is TGTGCCAGCAGTGAAGAGGGAGGAAACACCATATATTTT.

This clonotype was counted many times. The chain combines TRBV7-9 with TRBJ2-5, with D perhaps given as TRBD1 or TRBD2 (5 bases each). Trimming took 4 bases from V and 0 from J, leaving 24 bases between them. This CDR3 region has 19 residues. Germline CDR1 reads SEHNR; CDR2 reads FQNEAQ (reference sequence). The CDR3 region has the DNA TGTGCCAGCAGCTCGGGGCGAACGTACTCGCAAAGGTACCAAGAGACCCAGTACTTC. Translation: CASSSGRTYSQRYQETQYF.

This clonotype was seen ten or more times. The chain couples TRBV6-1 to TRBJ1-2; possibly TRBD1 for D (5 bases). Trimming took 3 bases from V and 8 from J, leaving 16 bases between them. Germline V CDR1 and CDR2: MNHNS, SASEGT. This CDR3 has 14 amino acids. The CDR3 coding sequence is TGTGCCAGCAGTGACCCGGACACAGAAGGCGGCTACACCTTC. Translating it yields CASSDPDTEGGYTF.

This clonotype was detected ten times or more. V usage is TRBV28 and J usage is TRBJ2-2; TRBD2 agrees at 8 bases. Germline values: CDR1 MDHEN, CDR2 SYDVKM. V lost 1 base and J lost 5; bases outside the gene matches: 3. CDR3 length: 15 residues. CDR3 sequence reads: CASSLSGGATGELFF. For the CDR3, the DNA is TGTGCCAGCAGTTTATCGGGGGGGGCGACCGGGGAGCTGTTTTTT.

This clonotype occurred many times. The chain has TRBV2 and TRBJ2-7, with no clear D. CDR1 is SNHLY, CDR2 FYNNEI, per germline. V was trimmed by 6 bases and J by 0 bases, leaving 12 bases between them. CDR3 size: 14 residues. The CDR3 protein is CASRADGYSYEQYF. CDR3 DNA sequence: TGTGCCAGCAGGGCGGACGGTTACTCCTACGAGCAGTACTTC. Combining the CDR3 with reference TRBV2 and TRBJ2-7 gives the whole variable domain EPEVTQTPSHQVTQMGQEVILRCVPISNHLYFYWYRQILGQKVEFLVSFYNNEISEKSEIFDDQFSVERPDGSNFTLKIRSTKLEDSAMYFCASRADGYSYEQYFGPGTRLTVT.